This entry lists 11 T cell receptor beta chains sequenced from one sample in a study of T cells after yellow fever vaccination. A single record per CDR3 protein comes from TCRdb applying MiXCR to the 5' RACE reads. Here the sample spans 60,000 or so distinct CDR3 sequences, approximately 6.5% being singletons. The input for sequencing was CD8+ T cells sorted from PBMCs, taken on the day of the first yellow fever vaccination. All receptors derive from a man between 18 and 29 years old who received the YFV17D yellow fever vaccine.

This clonotype has ten or more counts. V and J are TRBV4-2 and TRBJ2-5; 7 bases line up with TRBD2. Trimming at V came to 0 bases and at J to 2 bases, leaving 0 bases not matched to a gene. CDR3 length: 14 residues. CDR1 and CDR2 (germline): LGHNA, YNFKEQ. In DNA form, the CDR3 reads TGTGCCAGCAGCCAAGAAGCGGGGCAAGAGACCCAGTACTTC. Translation: CASSQEAGQETQYF.

At least ten counts were recorded for this clonotype. This chain connects TRBV11-2 to TRBJ2-5, with D possibly called TRBD1 or TRBD2 (6 bases each). The CDR3 is 16 amino acids. Germline V gene sequence: CDR1 SGHAT, CDR2 FQNNGV. With 6 bases removed from V and 0 bases from J, the gap between germline ends came to 17 bases. The CDR3 loop reads CASSHAEGEYQETQYF. DNA of the CDR3: TGTGCCAGCAGTCACGCGGAGGGGGAGTACCAAGAGACCCAGTACTTC.

This clonotype was seen many times. This chain connects TRBV10-3 to TRBJ2-7; no firm D call. This CDR3 is 18 amino acids long. Germline values: CDR1 ENHRY, CDR2 SYGVKD. Trimming left V 0 bases short and J 5 bases short, with 23 bases between. CDR3 in DNA: TGTGCCATCAGTGAGTCCCGGGCAGACGGCGACGGTATTCACGAGCAGTACTTC. This gives the protein CAISESRADGDGIHEQYF.

This clonotype was picked up many times. CDR3 DNA: TGTGCCAGCAGCCAAGGGAGGGGGAATGAGCAGTTCTTC. It yields the protein CASSQGRGNEQFF. The V and J genes are TRBV3-1 and TRBJ2-1; D may correspond to TRBD1 or TRBD2 (6 bases each). There are 13 residues in the CDR3. Between the trimmed V and J ends, which lost 1 base and 7 bases, there was a span of 8 bases. The V gene's germline CDR1 is LGHDT and CDR2 YNNKEL (reference sequence).

The rearrangement uses TRBV5-4 and TRBJ2-7, with TRBD1 identical over 7 bases. Germline CDR1 is SGHNT and CDR2 is YYREEE (reference sequence). The V segment lost 0 bases and the J segment 3 bases; nucleotides outside the gene matches: 3. This CDR3 has 14 amino acids. CDR3: CASSLGQGDYEQYF. CDR3 bases: TGTGCCAGCAGCTTGGGACAGGGTGACTACGAGCAGTACTTC. Variable domain in full (rest from reference TRBV5-4 and TRBJ2-7): ETGVTQSPTHLIKTRGQQVTLRCSSQSGHNTVSWYQQALGQGPQFIFQYYREEENGRGNFPPRFSGLQFPNYSSELNVNALELDDSALYLCASSLGQGDYEQYFGPGTRLTVT.

This clonotype came up many times. The gene calls are TRBV5-5 and TRBJ1-5; TRBD1 might be the D (6 bases). CDR3 size: 12 residues. CDR1 is SGHKS and CDR2 is YYEKEE in the germline V gene (reference sequence). The V end lost 8 bases, the J end lost 4 bases, and 10 bases lay between the germline ends. CDR3: CASGQINQPQHF. CDR3 DNA sequence: TGTGCCAGTGGACAGATAAATCAGCCCCAGCATTTT.

The chain joins TRBV6-2 or TRBV6-3 to TRBJ1-5; weak D call: TRBD1 (5 bases). Germline assignment: CDR1 MNHEY and CDR2 SVGEGT. The CDR3 is 15 residues long. The germline V and J ends were trimmed by 11 bases and 1 base, with 18 bases remaining between them. The CDR3 nucleotides are TGTGCCGCCCGCAGGGCGGGGGAGAGCAATCAGCCCCAGCATTTT. Translation gives CAARRAGESNQPQHF.

This clonotype turned up a few times. The chain recombines TRBV7-9 with TRBJ2-6; TRBD1 might be the D (6 bases). Germline V gene sequence: CDR1 SEHNR, CDR2 FQNEAQ (reference sequence). This CDR3 has 16 residues. V was shortened by 4 bases and J by 4 bases, with 14 bases between the two germline ends. The CDR3 region has the DNA TGTGCCAGCAGCTCCACAGGGAGTTGGGGGGCCAACGTCCTGACTTTC. Residues: CASSSTGSWGANVLTF.

This clonotype has a count of ten or more. The chain recombines TRBV4-1 with TRBJ2-7; 8 positions agree with TRBD1. V dropped 4 bases and J dropped 1; count of bases not matched to a gene: 3. The CDR3 extends over 14 amino acids. Germline assignment: CDR1 MGHRA and CDR2 YSYEKL. The DNA for the CDR3 is TGCGCCAGCAGCCCCCGGACAGGGTCCTACGAGCAGTACTTC. Translation gives CASSPRTGSYEQYF.

The V and J genes are TRBV6-5 and TRBJ1-3; no clear D gene. Germline values: CDR1 MNHEY, CDR2 SVGAGI. The CDR3 spans 16 residues. Between the trimmed V and J ends, which lost 2 bases and 1 base, there was a span of 12 bases. The CDR3 here is CASSYHPGISGNTIYF. DNA for the CDR3: TGTGCCAGCAGTTACCACCCCGGGATTTCTGGAAACACCATATATTTT.

With respect to this clonotype: Being one base from a much bigger clone, this may be a read error. J is TRBJ1-6 and V is TRBV15; weak D call: TRBD1 (6 bases). The germline V and J ends were trimmed by 5 bases and 10 bases, with 21 bases remaining between them. This CDR3 spans 16 amino acids. Per germline, CDR1 LNHNV and CDR2 YYDKDF (reference sequence). CDR3 region: CATSEGVPRGGSPLHF. For the CDR3, the DNA is TGTGCCACCAGCGAGGGGGTTCCTAGAGGAGGGTCACCCCTCCACTTT.